The T cell receptor beta chain described here comes from a study of T cells expressing NK-cell markers. Across the study: Each TCR beta repertoire originated in sorted T cells that were CD3+CD56+NKG2C+, CD3+CD56+NKG2C- or CD3+CD56-NKG2C+. Eight donors were sequenced, of whom seven were HCMV-seropositive, while the remaining one was HCMV-seronegative.

This CDR3 has 15 residues. Germline CDR1 KGHDR, CDR2 SFDVKD. On this clonotype itself: Its antigen is currently unknown.

Whole-study results and caveats: Of the CD8+ T cell pool in more than 5 donors, about 1.0-7.0% was accounted for by dominant NKG2C+ clonotypes. Evidence did not settle whether expanded NKG2C+ T cell clones targeted HCMV.

TCRdb re-called the 5' RACE reads and shows each CDR3 protein once, DNA omitted. Recorded for this sample: about 460,000 distinct CDR3 sequences. The chain joins TRBV24-1 to TRBJ2-3; no DNA is available, so the TRBD1 call from TCRdb remains unchecked. The clonotype was recovered from a woman in her forties or fifties in good health. The sample was blood T cells: a sorted CD56 or NKG2C T cell subset, CD4+ or CD8+ T cells, or bulk PBMC T cells (not recorded which). CDR3 in amino acids: CATSDFPAEEDTQYF.